The clone carrying this T cell receptor beta chain was observed a few times. Tregs were sorted as CD4+CD25+CD127-/low cells. Germline loops: CDR1 SGHDT, CDR2 YYEEEE. The CDR3 extends over 14 amino acids. V gave up 5 bases and J gave up 3 bases; unmatched junction bases: 4. Each CDR3 protein is one row after TCRdb ran MiXCR on the 5' RACE reads. This table has about 42,000 distinct CDR3 sequences, approximately 22% appearing once. This TCR was recovered from a female donor with breast cancer. The rearrangement links TRBV5-6 to TRBJ2-2; 7 nucleotides agree with TRBD1. The sequenced material came from Tregs sorted from blood. The CDR3 sequence is CASSYTGDTGELFF. CDR3 DNA sequence: TGTGCCAGCAGTTATACAGGGGACACCGGGGAGCTGTTTTTT.